This T cell receptor (beta chain) is from a study of cytomegalovirus exposure and HLA in healthy donors. Study overall: Earlier work reported 100 million to 130 million unique TCR beta sequences from roughly 180 million T cells.

Trimming cost V 4 bases and J 8 bases, with 18 bases left between them. CDR1 and CDR2 (germline): SGHTS, YDEGEE. CDR3 length: 14 amino acids. In the PCR, 60 Vbeta and 13 Jbeta primers were used. Profiling relied on immunoSEQ multiplex PCR, and the TCRdb table lists in-frame clones only, not all of them. The sample lists about 180,000 clones, around 80% seen once, with around 2.4% in the top ten. Study-wide findings and caveats: In a later analysis, specific HLA alleles were associated with approximately 17,000 TCR beta sequences at a 0.05 false discovery rate.

A note on this clone: Its antigen is still unknown.

The clonotype comes from a female donor in good health and CMV-seronegative. Sequenced material: PBMCs. The chain links TRBV5-8 to TRBJ1-2; D may be TRBD1 (5 bases). In DNA, the CDR3 is TGTGCCAGCAGCCCCCCGGGGGAACTGGGCGGCTACACCTTC. This translates into CASSPPGELGGYTF. Full variable domain (remainder filled in from reference TRBV5-8 and TRBJ1-2): EAGVTQSPTHLIKTRGQQATLRCSPISGHTSVYWYQQALGLGLQFLLWYDEGEERNRGNFPPRFSGRQFPNYSSELNVNALELEDSALYLCASSPPGELGGYTFGSGTRLTVV.